Described below is a single TCR beta chain sequence and its context. Method: immunoSEQ multiplex PCR; TCRdb's copy keeps in-frame clones and lacks some. The sample holds 60,000 to 85,000 clones; roughly nine tenths are singletons and the top ten take about 0.4%. Germline assignment: CDR1 MNHEY and CDR2 SVGAGI. V was cut by 0 bases and J by 4 bases, with 12 bases left in between. This CDR3 has 15 amino acids. This sample was taken from a study of technical replicates of blood from a few donors. The V call is TRBV6-5, the J call TRBJ1-2, with no clear D. Material for sequencing was T cells isolated from PBMCs. This clonotype was sampled from a human donor in good health. In DNA, the CDR3 is TGTGCCAGCAGTTACTCGTTTGGCGGGTTCTATGGCTACACCTTC. Residues: CASSYSFGGFYGYTF.